This TCR beta chain was documented in a study of control samples from healthy donors and cancer patients. Germline trimming cut 2 bases from V and 1 base from J; bases unmatched to any gene: 0. The CDR3 runs to 15 residues. Germline lookup yields CDR1 SGHVS and CDR2 FNYEAQ. TCRdb's copy holds only in-frame clones and misses some; the assay was immunoSEQ multiplex PCR. The table has approximately 97,000 clones, just over 85% seen once; the top ten hold approximately 14%. The chain links TRBV7-6 to TRBJ2-3; 10 bases align to TRBD2. The material sequenced was blood. The clonotype was recovered from a man aged 25 to 40 in good health. The CDR3: CASSLLAGGTDTQYF. For the CDR3, the DNA is TGTGCCAGCAGCTTACTAGCGGGAGGCACAGATACGCAGTATTTT.